This T cell receptor (beta chain) is from a study of T cell responses to AZD1222 COVID-19 vaccine. The length of the CDR3 is 14 residues. V was pared by 0 bases and J by 6 bases, with 12 bases between. The germline gives CDR1 SGHRS, CDR2 YFSETQ. The repertoire was sequenced with immunoSEQ multiplex PCR; TCRdb's copy has only in-frame clones and lacks some. The table has 150,000 or so clones, roughly four fifths seen once; the top ten hold about 4%. The chain uses TRBV5-1 and TRBJ1-2; possible D gene TRBD1, 5 bases. This sequence originates from an adult in good health. The material was peripheral blood, obtained on day 0 of MenACWY control vaccination. Here the CDR3 DNA reads TGCGCCAGCAGCTTGGCCTCGGGGGTGGATGGCTACACCTTC. Protein product: CASSLASGVDGYTF.